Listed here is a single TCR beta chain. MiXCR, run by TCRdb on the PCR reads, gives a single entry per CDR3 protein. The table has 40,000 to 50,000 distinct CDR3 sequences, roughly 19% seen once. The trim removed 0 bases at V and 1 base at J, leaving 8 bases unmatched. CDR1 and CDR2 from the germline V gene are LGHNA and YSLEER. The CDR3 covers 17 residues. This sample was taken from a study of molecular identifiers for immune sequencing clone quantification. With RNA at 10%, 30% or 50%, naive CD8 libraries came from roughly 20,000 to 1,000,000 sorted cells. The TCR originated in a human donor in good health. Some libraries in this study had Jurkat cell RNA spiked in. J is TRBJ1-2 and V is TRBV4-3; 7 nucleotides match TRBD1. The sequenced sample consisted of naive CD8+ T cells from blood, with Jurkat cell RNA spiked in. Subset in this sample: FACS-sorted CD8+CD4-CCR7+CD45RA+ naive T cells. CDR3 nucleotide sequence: TGCGCCAGCAGCCAAGAGGGGGGCGCAGGGGGTAACTATGGCTACACCTTC. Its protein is CASSQEGGAGGNYGYTF.